These 18 T cell receptor beta chains share one sample of origin, sequenced in a study of T cell responses to AZD1222 COVID-19 vaccine. Assay: immunoSEQ multiplex PCR; the TCRdb copy retains only in-frame clones and omits some. The data show about 120,000 clones, roughly nine tenths seen once. Here the sequenced sample was peripheral blood, taken on day 0 of AZD1222 vaccination. These receptors came from an adult in good health.

The genes are TRBV5-1 and TRBJ1-6; possibly TRBD1 for D (6 bases). The V end lost 0 bases, the J end lost 7 bases, and 17 bases lay between the germline ends. The CDR3 sequence is 17 residues long. From germline, CDR1 is SGHRS and CDR2 YFSETQ. CDR3 coding DNA: TGCGCCAGCAGCTTGGAGGCCGGGGGCCATTTCAATTCACCCCTCCACTTT. It codes for CASSLEAGGHFNSPLHF.

This chain connects TRBV7-3 to TRBJ2-7; TRBD1 aligns across 9 bases. The CDR3 length is 13 residues. Germline assignment: CDR1 SGHTA and CDR2 FQGTGA. V dropped 4 bases and J dropped 5; count of bases not matched to a gene: 3. CDR3: CASSSRTGDEQYF. The CDR3 bases are TGTGCCAGCAGCTCCAGGACAGGGGACGAGCAGTACTTC.

The CDR3 DNA is TGCGCCAGCAGCCAAGATAACGGGGGAAATCAGCCCCAGCATTTT. It yields the protein CASSQDNGGNQPQHF. This chain joins TRBV4-1 and TRBJ1-5; D may be TRBD1 (5 bases). In germline, CDR1 is MGHRA, CDR2 YSYEKL. Trimming took off 0 bases at V and 4 bases at J, with 10 bases between the two ends. This CDR3 has 15 residues.

V and J are TRBV3-1 (or the pseudogene TRBV3-2) and TRBJ2-3; tentatively, D is TRBD1 or TRBD2 (6 bases each). Germline V CDR1 and CDR2: LGHDT, YNNKEL (reference sequence). This CDR3 is 17 amino acids long. The germline V and J ends were trimmed by 8 bases and 1 base, with 22 bases remaining between them. This CDR3 is CASYLLWGASGTDTQYF. In DNA, the CDR3 is TGTGCCAGCTATTTACTATGGGGGGCCTCGGGCACAGATACGCAGTATTTT.

The chain recombines TRBV7-9 with TRBJ1-4, with a tentative D call TRBD1 (6 bases). Germline V gene sequence: CDR1 SEHNR, CDR2 FQNEAQ (reference sequence). The CDR3 loop spans 13 amino acids. V lost 8 bases and J lost 4, with 11 bases in between. CDR3: CASSYRDNEKLFF. CDR3 nucleotide sequence: TGTGCCAGCTCCTACAGGGATAATGAAAAACTGTTTTTT.

The J gene is TRBJ2-3, the V gene TRBV4-1; D might be TRBD1 (5 bases). V lost 7 bases to trimming and J lost 0 bases, with 14 bases between them. This CDR3 comprises 15 residues. Germline loops: CDR1 MGHRA, CDR2 YSYEKL. The CDR3 DNA reads as TGCGCCAGCACCAAAGTAGGGGATAGCACAGATACGCAGTATTTT. Protein: CASTKVGDSTDTQYF.

In this sample, this clone turned up once. The chain employs TRBV6-5 and TRBJ1-2, with D unclear. CDR1 MNHEY and CDR2 SVGAGI come from the germline V gene. The length of the CDR3 is 12 residues. The V gene lost 6 bases and the J gene lost 2 bases, with 7 bases spanning the gap. The chain's CDR3 is CASRGVNYGYTF. As DNA, the CDR3 is TGTGCCAGCAGAGGAGTAAACTATGGCTACACCTTC.

The V gene is TRBV4-1, the J gene TRBJ1-5; TRBD1 might be the D (5 bases). The V and J ends lost 1 base and 4 bases respectively, with 23 bases between them. The CDR3 extends over 19 amino acids. The germline gives CDR1 MGHRA, CDR2 YSYEKL. The CDR3 region has the DNA TGCGCCAGCAGCCAAGTTCTTGGTCGACAGTCTACCCCAAATCAGCCCCAGCATTTT. This codes for CASSQVLGRQSTPNQPQHF.

V usage is TRBV27 and J usage is TRBJ2-5; no clear D. CDR1 and CDR2 from the germline V gene are MNHEY and SMNVEV (reference sequence). The V gene lost 3 bases and the J gene lost 2 bases, with 10 bases spanning the gap. CDR3 length: 14 amino acids. The chain's CDR3 is CASSFLEEQETQYF. Written as DNA, the CDR3 is TGTGCCAGCAGTTTCTTAGAGGAGCAAGAGACCCAGTACTTC.

This chain uses TRBV6-2 or TRBV6-3 with TRBJ1-6, with 8 positions matching TRBD1. V was clipped by 0 bases and J by 9 bases; unmatched bases: 4. Germline V gene sequence: CDR1 MNHEY, CDR2 SVGEGT. CDR3 size: 15 residues. The CDR3 bases are TGTGCCAGCAGTTACTCTTCAGGGGGCGGTTCACCCCTCCACTTT. It encodes CASSYSSGGGSPLHF.

The chain links TRBV4-3 to TRBJ1-2, with TRBD1 matching over 9 bases. Germline values: CDR1 LGHNA, CDR2 YSLEER. CDR3 length equals 15 residues. V was clipped by 0 bases and J by 4 bases; unmatched bases: 3. DNA for the CDR3: TGCGCCAGCAGCCAAGATGGGACAGGGACCTATGGCTACACCTTC. It is translated as CASSQDGTGTYGYTF.

This clone was observed a single time. The chain couples TRBV29-1 to TRBJ2-3; tentative D call: TRBD2 (5 bases). The ends were cut back, 3 bases at V and 1 base at J, with 11 bases in the middle. Germline CDR1 and CDR2: SQVTM and ANQGSEA. The CDR3 is made up of 14 amino acids. The DNA for the CDR3 is TGCAGCGTTGACGGGCCCGGGGGCACAGATACGCAGTATTTT. This sequence encodes CSVDGPGGTDTQYF.

The chain is built from TRBV5-1 and TRBJ1-6; a possible D gene is TRBD1 (5 bases). This CDR3 has 14 residues. V lost 0 bases and J lost 7, with 8 bases in between. Germline V gene data show CDR1 as SGHRS and CDR2 as YFSETQ. Here the CDR3 reads CASSLGGWNSPLHF. The DNA for the CDR3 is TGCGCCAGCAGCTTGGGGGGCTGGAATTCACCCCTCCACTTT.

The gene calls are TRBV9 and TRBJ1-5, with D possibly being TRBD1 (6 bases). Per the germline V gene, CDR1 is SGDLS and CDR2 is YYNGEE. There are 14 residues in the CDR3. Trimming took 4 bases from V and 3 from J, leaving 11 bases between them. CDR3: CASSQTGANQPQHF. In nucleotides, the CDR3 is TGTGCCAGCAGCCAGACAGGCGCCAATCAGCCCCAGCATTTT.

V gene TRBV7-2 combines with J gene TRBJ1-2, with D possibly matching TRBD1 (5 bases). The CDR3 spans 14 residues. The V end lost 1 base, the J end lost 4 bases, and 10 bases lay between the germline ends. Germline lookup yields CDR1 SGHTA and CDR2 FQGNSA. The chain's CDR3 is CASSLDLTVYGYTF. The DNA of the CDR3 is TGTGCCAGCAGCTTAGACCTGACAGTCTATGGCTACACCTTC.

The J gene is TRBJ2-1, the V gene TRBV5-1; D is uncertain. This CDR3 has 13 amino acids. V lost 0 bases, J lost 7 bases, and 8 bases lay in between. In germline, CDR1 is SGHRS, CDR2 YFSETQ. The CDR3 coding sequence is TGCGCCAGCAGCTTGGTGGCTTCAAATGAGCAGTTCTTC. Protein sequence: CASSLVASNEQFF.

V gene TRBV7-8 combines with J gene TRBJ2-1; 7 bases are a match to TRBD1. CDR1 is SGHVS, CDR2 FQNEAQ, per germline. Trimming cost V 7 bases and J 3 bases; bases outside gene matches: 9. CDR3 length: 15 amino acids. The chain's CDR3 is CASTTKGALYNEQFF. The CDR3 bases are TGTGCCAGCACCACTAAGGGGGCCCTCTACAATGAGCAGTTCTTC.

The rearrangement links TRBV6-5 to TRBJ2-1; 8 bases align to TRBD1. This CDR3 comprises 14 residues. CDR1 MNHEY and CDR2 SVGAGI come from the germline V gene. V was pared by 4 bases and J by 8 bases, with 7 bases of the junction left unmatched. In nucleotides, the CDR3 is TGTGCCAGCAGTTTCAGGACAGGGCTCGATGAGCAGTTCTTC. This encodes CASSFRTGLDEQFF.